This passage covers 4 T cell receptor beta chains from one sample sequenced in a study of cytomegalovirus exposure and HLA in healthy donors. PCR was performed using 60 Vbeta and 13 Jbeta primers. This table comes from immunoSEQ multiplex PCR, and its TCRdb copy is limited to in-frame clones, with some not included. The sample consists of 300,000 or so clones, almost 85% of them appearing once. The sequenced sample consisted of PBMCs. These receptors all come from a woman in her 40s in good health and CMV-seropositive.

This chain connects TRBV6-5 to TRBJ2-5; TRBD1 matches at 9 bases. J was trimmed by 5 bases and V by 2 bases; bases with no gene match: 6. Per the germline V gene, CDR1 is MNHEY and CDR2 is SVGAGI. This CDR3 comprises 15 residues. The CDR3 nucleotides are TGTGCCAGCAGTTACCGGGGACAGGGTGAGGAGACCCAGTACTTC. Translating gives CASSYRGQGEETQYF.

The rearrangement links TRBV30 to TRBJ2-5; D is uncertain. CDR1 GTSNPN and CDR2 SVGIG come from the germline V gene (reference sequence). The V and J ends lost 5 bases and 5 bases respectively, with 9 bases between them. This CDR3 contains 11 residues. In DNA, the CDR3 is TGTGCCTGGGAGTTGTGGGAGACCCAGTACTTC. It encodes CAWELWETQYF. The full variable domain, in which reference TRBV30 and TRBJ2-5 provide the parts outside the CDR3, is SQTIHQWPATLVQPVGSPLSLECTVEGTSNPNLYWYRQAAGRGLQLLFYSVGIGQISSEVPQNLSASRPQDRQFILSSKKLLLSDSGFYLCAWELWETQYFGPGTRLLVL.

J is TRBJ2-1 and V is TRBV13; no clear D gene. From germline, CDR1 is PRHDT and CDR2 FYEKMQ (reference sequence). The CDR3 has 11 residues. Deletions cut 4 bases from V and 6 bases from J, with 4 bases between. The DNA of the CDR3 is TGTGCCAGCAGCTCCAGCAATGAGCAGTTCTTC. Translated: CASSSSNEQFF.

This chain uses TRBV30 with TRBJ2-5; TRBD2 matches at 7 bases. This CDR3 is 14 amino acids long. V trimming: 8 bases; J trimming: 5 bases; junction bases outside the gene matches: 14. Germline CDR1 and CDR2: GTSNPN and SVGIG (reference sequence). For the CDR3, the DNA is TGTGCCGGATCCGCCGGGACTACATGGGAGACCCAGTACTTC. Translation: CAGSAGTTWETQYF.